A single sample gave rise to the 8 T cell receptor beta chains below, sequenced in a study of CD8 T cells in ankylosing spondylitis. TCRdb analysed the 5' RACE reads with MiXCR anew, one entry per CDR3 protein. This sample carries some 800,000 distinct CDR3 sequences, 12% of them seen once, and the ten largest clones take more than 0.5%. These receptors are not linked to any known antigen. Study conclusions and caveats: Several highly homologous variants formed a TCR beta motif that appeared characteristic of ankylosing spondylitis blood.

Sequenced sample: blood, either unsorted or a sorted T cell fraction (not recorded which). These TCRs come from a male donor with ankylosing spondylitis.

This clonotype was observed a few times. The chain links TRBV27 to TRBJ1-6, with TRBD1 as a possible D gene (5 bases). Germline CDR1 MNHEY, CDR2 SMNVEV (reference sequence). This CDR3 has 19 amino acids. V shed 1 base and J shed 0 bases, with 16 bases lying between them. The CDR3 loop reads CASSLLGLGRSSYNSPLHF. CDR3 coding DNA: TGTGCCAGCAGTTTATTAGGTTTGGGGCGAAGCTCCTATAATTCACCCCTCCACTTT.

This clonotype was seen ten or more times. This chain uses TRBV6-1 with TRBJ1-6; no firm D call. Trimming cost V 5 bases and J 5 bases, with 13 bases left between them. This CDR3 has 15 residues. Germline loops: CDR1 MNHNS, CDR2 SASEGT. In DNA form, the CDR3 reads TGTGCCAGCAGTCGTCGCGCCGAGAATAATTCACCCCTCCACTTT. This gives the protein CASSRRAENNSPLHF.

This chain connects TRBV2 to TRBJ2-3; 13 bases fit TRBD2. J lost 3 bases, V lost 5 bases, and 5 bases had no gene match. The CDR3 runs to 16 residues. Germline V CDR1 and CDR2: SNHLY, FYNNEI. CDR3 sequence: CASSPEGLAGTDTQYF. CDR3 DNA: TGTGCCAGCAGTCCCGAGGGACTAGCGGGGACAGATACGCAGTATTTT.

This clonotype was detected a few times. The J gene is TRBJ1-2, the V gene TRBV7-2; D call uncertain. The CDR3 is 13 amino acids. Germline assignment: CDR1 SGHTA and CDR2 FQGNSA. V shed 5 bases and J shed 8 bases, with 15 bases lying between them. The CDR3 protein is CASSLSGERGYTF. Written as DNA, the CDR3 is TGTGCCAGCAGCCTTTCCGGGGAACGCGGCTACACCTTC.

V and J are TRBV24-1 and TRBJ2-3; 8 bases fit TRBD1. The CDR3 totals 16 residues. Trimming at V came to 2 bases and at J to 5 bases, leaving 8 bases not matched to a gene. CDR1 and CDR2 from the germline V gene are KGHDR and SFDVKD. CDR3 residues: CATSDSPGGVLDTQYF. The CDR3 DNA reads TGTGCCACCAGTGATTCCCCAGGGGGCGTTTTAGATACGCAGTATTTT.

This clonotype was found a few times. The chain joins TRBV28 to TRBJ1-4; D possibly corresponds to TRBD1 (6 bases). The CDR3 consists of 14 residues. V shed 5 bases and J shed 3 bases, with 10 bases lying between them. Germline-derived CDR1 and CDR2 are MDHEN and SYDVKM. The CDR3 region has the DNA TGTGCCAGCAGTGGGGGACACCCTAATGAAAAACTGTTTTTT. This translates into CASSGGHPNEKLFF.

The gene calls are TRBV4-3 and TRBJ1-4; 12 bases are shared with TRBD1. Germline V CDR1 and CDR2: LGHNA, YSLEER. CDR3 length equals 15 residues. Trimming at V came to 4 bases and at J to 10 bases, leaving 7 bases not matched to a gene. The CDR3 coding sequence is TGCGCCAGCAGCCCCCGGGACAGGGGGCTGGGAAAACTGTTTTTT. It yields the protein CASSPRDRGLGKLFF.

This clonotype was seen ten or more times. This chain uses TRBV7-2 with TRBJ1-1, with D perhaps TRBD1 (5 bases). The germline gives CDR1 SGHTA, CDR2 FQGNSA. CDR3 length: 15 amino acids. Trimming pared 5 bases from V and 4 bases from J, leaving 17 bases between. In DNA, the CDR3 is TGTGCCAGCAGCCCTCGGCTGGGGGTGAGCACTGAAGCTTTCTTT. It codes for CASSPRLGVSTEAFF. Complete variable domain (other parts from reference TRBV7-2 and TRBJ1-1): GAGVSQSPSNKVTEKGKDVELRCDPISGHTALYWYRQSLGQGLEFLIYFQGNSAPDKSGLPSDRFSAERTGGSVSTLTIQRTQQEDSAVYLCASSPRLGVSTEAFFGQGTRLTVV.